This T cell receptor beta chain is from a study of CD8 T cells in Susac syndrome. CD8+ and CD4+ T cells circulating in blood were sequenced for TCR beta. TEMRA cells were FACS-enriched, and CD8+ and CD4+ T cells were isolated negatively. As regards this clonotype: The antigen is unknown.

The authors reverse transcribed roughly 0.5 to 1 ug RNA with random hexamers. TCRdb redid the calling of the immunoSEQ multiplex PCR reads with MiXCR, one entry per CDR3 protein. The sample lists under 85,000 distinct CDR3 sequences; roughly 92% were seen once. The CDR3 runs to 14 residues. V gave up 3 bases and J gave up 3 bases, with 11 bases separating them. Per germline, CDR1 LGHNA and CDR2 YNFKEQ. Findings of the study overall: In Susac syndrome, CD8+ expansion was highest in TEMRA and active disease.

The V call is TRBV4-2, the J call TRBJ1-2; no reliable D call. The sequenced sample consisted of CD8+ T cells from PBMCs. The sequence was obtained from a human donor with Susac syndrome. CDR3 bases: TGTGCCAGCAGCCAGGCGGACGCGGACTATGGCTACACCTTC. Translation gives CASSQADADYGYTF.